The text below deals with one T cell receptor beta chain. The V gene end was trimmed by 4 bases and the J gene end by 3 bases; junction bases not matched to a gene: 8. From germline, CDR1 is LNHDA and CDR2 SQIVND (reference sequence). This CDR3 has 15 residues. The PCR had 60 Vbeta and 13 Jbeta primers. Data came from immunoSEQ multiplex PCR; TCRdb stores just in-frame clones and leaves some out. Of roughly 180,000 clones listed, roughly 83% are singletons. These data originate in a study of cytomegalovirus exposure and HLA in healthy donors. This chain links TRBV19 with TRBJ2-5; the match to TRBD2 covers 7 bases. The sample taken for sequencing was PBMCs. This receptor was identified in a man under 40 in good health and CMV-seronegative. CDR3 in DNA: TGTGCCAGTAGTAGGAGAGGCGCGGGGGAAGAGACCCAGTACTTC. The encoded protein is CASSRRGAGEETQYF.